Shown below are 21 T cell receptor beta chains from a single sample sequenced in a study of T cell clonality in common variable immunodeficiency. No antigen has been assigned to these receptors. General study results and limits: In common variable immunodeficiency, TCR beta chains reportedly carried fewer deletions and N-nucleotide insertions.

Repertoires were generated with immunoSEQ multiplex PCR, while TCRdb's copy carries only in-frame clones and drops some. The data show over 30,000 clones, with none appearing a single time. The sequencing input was peripheral blood mononuclear cells. Receptors were obtained from a human donor with common variable immunodeficiency.

As to this clone: The read halts 3 residues ahead of the CDR3 end, with the missing end drawn from the germline J gene. The V and J genes are TRBV13 and TRBJ2-7, with TRBD1 identical over 8 bases. V dropped 5 bases and J dropped 5; count of bases not matched to a gene: 17. The length of the CDR3 is 17 residues. The germline CDR1 and CDR2 sequences are PRHDT and FYEKMQ (reference sequence). The CDR3: CASSPLGLGDRFNEQYF. The sequenced part of the CDR3 DNA is TGTGCCAGCAGCCCTCTCGGCCTCGGGGACAGGTTCAACGAG.

This clone was recorded a few times. The CDR3 end lies 3 residues beyond the end of the read and is filled in from the germline J gene. The chain links TRBV20-1 to TRBJ2-1; 9 positions agree with TRBD2. Losses at the gene ends were 5 bases for V and 4 bases for J; bases not matched to a gene: 6. Germline lookup yields CDR1 DFQATT and CDR2 SNEGSKA (reference sequence). The CDR3 is 14 residues long. The CDR3 sequence: CSAYPSGEYNEQFF. The covered CDR3 bases are TGCAGTGCTTATCCTAGCGGGGAATACAATGAG.

A word on this clone: The CDR3 is cut off 3 residues early in the read; its end comes from the germline J gene. This rearrangement joins TRBV2 to TRBJ2-7, with TRBD1 identical over 8 bases. Germline lookup yields CDR1 SNHLY and CDR2 FYNNEI. V lost 0 bases, J lost 2 bases, and 6 bases stayed unmatched. The CDR3 is 16 residues long. The CDR3 DNA, read in part, is TGTGCCAGCAGTGAAGCTCAGGGGGCTCCCCCCTACGAG. Encoded protein: CASSEAQGAPPYE. The entire CDR3 reads CASSEAQGAPPYEQYF.

This clone was recorded at least ten times. The read falls 3 residues short of the CDR3 end, and the missing part is taken from the germline J gene. The gene calls are TRBV6-1 and TRBJ1-1; D gene ambiguous. The germline gives CDR1 MNHNS, CDR2 SASEGT. Trimming took 2 bases from V and 0 from J, leaving 7 bases between them. The CDR3 consists of 14 residues. The chain's CDR3 is CASSEQVMNTEAFF. The DNA read from the CDR3 is TGTGCCAGCAGTGAACAGGTCATGAACACTGAA.

For this clone: The read falls 3 residues short of the CDR3 end, and the missing part is taken from the germline J gene. This chain connects TRBV7-2 to TRBJ2-7; unclear D gene. Germline values: CDR1 SGHTA, CDR2 FQGNSA. The V end lost 0 bases, the J end lost 4 bases, and 4 bases lay between the germline ends. CDR3 length equals 12 residues. The sequenced CDR3 bases are TGTGCCAGCAGCTTAGCCCCTTACGAG. This translates into CASSLAPYE. The full CDR3 protein is CASSLAPYEQYF.

This clone was counted ten times or more. The CDR3 is cut off 3 residues early in the read; its end comes from the germline J gene. J is TRBJ2-1 and V is TRBV13; 9 positions match TRBD2. CDR3 size: 15 residues. CDR1 is PRHDT, CDR2 FYEKMQ, per germline (reference sequence). The J segment lost 8 bases and the V segment lost 5 bases, leaving 10 bases of the junction unmatched. The CDR3 reads CASSPRLAVLDEQFF. The covered CDR3 bases are TGTGCCAGCAGCCCCAGACTAGCGGTCTTAGATGAG.

On this clone itself: Read coverage stops 3 residues before the CDR3 terminus; the germline J gene supplies the remainder. The chain combines TRBV2 with TRBJ2-2, with 11 bases that match TRBD1. J was trimmed by 3 bases and V by 7 bases; bases with no gene match: 7. This CDR3 has 16 residues. From germline, CDR1 is SNHLY and CDR2 FYNNEI. The DNA read from the CDR3 is TGTGCCAGCAAGGGGACAGGGGGAAGGGACACCGGGGAG. Amino acids: CASKGTGGRDTGE. The complete CDR3 reads CASKGTGGRDTGELFF.

This clone appeared a few times. The read comes to an end 3 residues before the CDR3 does, leaving the germline J gene to fill in the end. V usage is TRBV13 and J usage is TRBJ2-3; D perhaps matches TRBD1 (7 bases). The V and J ends lost 5 bases and 3 bases respectively, with 15 bases between them. The CDR3 is 15 residues long. Per the germline V gene, CDR1 is PRHDT and CDR2 is FYEKMQ (reference sequence). CDR3 in amino acids: CASSARQGGTDTQYF. Incomplete CDR3 DNA: TGTGCCAGCAGCGCCCGACAGGGAGGAACAGATACG.

Only a few counts were recorded for this clone. The read terminates 3 residues ahead of where the CDR3 ends, so the germline J gene completes it. J is TRBJ2-1 and V is TRBV5-1; no clear D. Germline loops: CDR1 SGHRS, CDR2 YFSETQ. The CDR3 is made up of 12 amino acids. V was pared by 0 bases and J by 8 bases, with 6 bases between. The part of the CDR3 DNA that was read is TGCGCCAGCAGCTTGGAGGTGGATGAG. Translating gives CASSLEVDE. The full CDR3 sequence reads CASSLEVDEQFF.

This clone is labeled medium-sized (0.01 to 0.1%). The read gets to within 3 residues of the CDR3 end, and the germline J gene fills in the rest. The chain combines TRBV7-3 with TRBJ2-3, with D tentatively TRBD2 (6 bases). The CDR3 has 14 residues. The germline gives CDR1 SGHTA, CDR2 FQGTGA. Deletions cut 5 bases from V and 3 bases from J, with 12 bases between. The CDR3 bases that were read are TGTGCCAGCAGCGCTGGACTAACAACAGATACG. Translation gives CASSAGLTTDT. The entire CDR3 protein is CASSAGLTTDTQYF.

Note on this clone: The observed sequence ends 3 residues before the CDR3 terminus, with the missing tail filled in from the germline J gene. The rearrangement links TRBV2 to TRBJ2-3, with 9 bases matching TRBD2. V shed 3 bases, J shed 3 bases, and the junction held 10 bases outside the gene matches. Germline CDR1 reads SNHLY; CDR2 reads FYNNEI. The CDR3 sequence is 17 residues long. The DNA read from the CDR3 is TGTGCCAGCAGTGAGGAGGGCGGGGGGGCCGGGACAGATACG. It encodes CASSEEGGGAGTDT. The full CDR3 sequence reads CASSEEGGGAGTDTQYF.

This clone was picked up many times. The read stops 3 residues short of the end of the CDR3; the missing end is completed from the germline J gene. The chain couples TRBV14 to TRBJ1-1; D not resolved. The CDR3 totals 14 residues. CDR1 is SGHDN, CDR2 FVKESK, per germline. V lost 8 bases, J lost 2 bases, and 15 bases lay in between. The CDR3 bases that were read are TGTGCCAGCCGCTCGACAAAGGAAAACACTGAA. Translation gives CASRSTKENTE. The CDR3 as a whole reads CASRSTKENTEAFF.

This clone was counted a few times. The CDR3 goes on 3 residues after the read ends, and that part is filled in from the germline J gene. The chain has TRBV6-2 or TRBV6-3 and TRBJ1-5; possible D gene TRBD1, 6 bases. The CDR3 runs 13 residues. The germline V gene has CDR1 MNHEY and CDR2 SVGEGT. The germline V and J ends were trimmed by 11 bases and 5 bases, with 16 bases remaining between them. Partial CDR3 DNA: TGTGCCGGCTCCAGACAGGTTGATCAGCCC. Encoded protein: CAGSRQVDQP. The full-length CDR3 reads as CAGSRQVDQPQHF.

About this clone: The junction does not match germline at one end; this may be a read error. The covered CDR3 bases are TGTGTCTGGTCCCAGGCTAATGAAAAA. It codes for CVWSQANEK. The whole CDR3 is CVWSQANEKLFF. The rearrangement links TRBV30 to TRBJ1-4; D not certain. The read stops 3 residues short of the end of the CDR3; the missing end is completed from the germline J gene. The CDR3 consists of 12 residues. The V gene's germline CDR1 is GTSNPN and CDR2 SVGIG (reference sequence).

This clone appeared many times. The read ends 3 residues early relative to the CDR3; the germline J gene fills the gap. This chain links TRBV2 with TRBJ2-5, with a possible D match to TRBD1 (6 bases). Germline CDR1 and CDR2: SNHLY and FYNNEI. The V gene lost 5 bases and the J gene lost 5 bases, with 12 bases spanning the gap. The CDR3 is 13 amino acids. Partial CDR3 DNA: TGTGCCAGCAGTTCCGACAGGATGGAGACC. The encoded protein is CASSSDRMET. The whole CDR3 protein is CASSSDRMETQYF.

This clone was recorded many times. Read data end 3 residues before the CDR3 end; the end is taken from the germline J gene. The V gene is TRBV7-2, the J gene TRBJ2-5, with TRBD2 matching 13 bases. Germline loops: CDR1 SGHTA, CDR2 FQGNSA. The V and J ends lost 5 bases and 2 bases, in that order; junction bases with no gene match: 2. There are 15 residues in the CDR3. CDR3 sequence: CASSAGLAGQETQYF. CDR3 DNA, as far as it was read: TGTGCCAGCAGCGCGGGACTAGCGGGGCAAGAGACC. Full variable domain (outside the CDR3, taken from reference TRBV7-2 and TRBJ2-5): GAGVSQSPSNKVTEKGKDVELRCDPISGHTALYWYRQSLGQGLEFLIYFQGNSAPDKSGLPSDRFSAERTGGSVSTLTIQRTQQEDSAVYLCASSAGLAGQETQYFGPGTRLLVL.

This clone has only a few counts. The read terminates 3 residues before the CDR3 end, so the remaining end is supplied by the germline J gene. The chain recombines TRBV30 with TRBJ2-7; weak D call: TRBD1 (6 bases). The V and J ends lost 5 bases and 6 bases respectively, with 17 bases between them. CDR1 GTSNPN and CDR2 SVGIG come from the germline V gene (reference sequence). This CDR3 has 13 amino acids. The DNA read from the CDR3 is TGTGCCTGGGGGGGCAGGGGTCCCCTCGAG. Protein: CAWGGRGPLE. In full, the CDR3 is CAWGGRGPLEQYF.

This clone has at least ten counts. The CDR3 end falls 3 residues outside the read, so it is completed with the germline J gene. The J gene is TRBJ1-2, the V gene TRBV19, with TRBD1 matching over 7 bases. CDR3 length equals 14 residues. V shed 6 bases and J 4 bases; nucleotides not matched to a gene: 8. Germline V gene sequence: CDR1 LNHDA, CDR2 SQIVND (reference sequence). CDR3 bases read: TGTGCCAGTAGCAGGACAGGAGCTGTCTATGGC. It is translated as CASSRTGAVYG. The whole CDR3 sequence is CASSRTGAVYGYTF.

The sample holds a few counts of this clone. The read is 3 residues too short to cover the CDR3 end, so that end is filled in from the germline J gene. The chain carries TRBV7-7 and TRBJ1-1; tentatively, D is TRBD1 (5 bases). The CDR3 is 13 amino acids. The germline CDR1 and CDR2 sequences are SSHAT and FNYEAQ (reference sequence). V was shortened by 2 bases and J by 5 bases, with 9 bases between the two germline ends. The CDR3 here is CASSLRQGTEAFF. The sequenced CDR3 bases are TGTGCCAGCAGCTTAAGGCAGGGTACTGAA.

This clone was picked up a small number of times. The sequenced fragment ends 3 residues before the CDR3 boundary, so the rest is inferred from the germline J gene. The rearrangement links TRBV19 to TRBJ2-3; 8 positions agree with TRBD2. J lost 4 bases, V lost 3 bases, and 6 bases had no gene match. The germline V gene has CDR1 LNHDA and CDR2 SQIVND (reference sequence). CDR3 length: 15 amino acids. CDR3 region: CASSISGGIADTQYF. The DNA read from the CDR3 is TGTGCCAGTAGTATCAGCGGGGGAATCGCAGATACG.

This clone is deemed medium-sized. The read ends 3 residues shy of where the CDR3 ends; the end is completed using the germline J gene. The rearrangement links TRBV19 to TRBJ1-5, with D unresolved. Germline CDR1 LNHDA, CDR2 SQIVND (reference sequence). The germline V and J ends were trimmed by 7 bases and 7 bases, with 11 bases remaining between them. The CDR3 has 12 amino acids. The CDR3: CASKAASQPQHF. The sequenced part of the CDR3 DNA is TGTGCCAGTAAGGCAGCGTCACAGCCC.